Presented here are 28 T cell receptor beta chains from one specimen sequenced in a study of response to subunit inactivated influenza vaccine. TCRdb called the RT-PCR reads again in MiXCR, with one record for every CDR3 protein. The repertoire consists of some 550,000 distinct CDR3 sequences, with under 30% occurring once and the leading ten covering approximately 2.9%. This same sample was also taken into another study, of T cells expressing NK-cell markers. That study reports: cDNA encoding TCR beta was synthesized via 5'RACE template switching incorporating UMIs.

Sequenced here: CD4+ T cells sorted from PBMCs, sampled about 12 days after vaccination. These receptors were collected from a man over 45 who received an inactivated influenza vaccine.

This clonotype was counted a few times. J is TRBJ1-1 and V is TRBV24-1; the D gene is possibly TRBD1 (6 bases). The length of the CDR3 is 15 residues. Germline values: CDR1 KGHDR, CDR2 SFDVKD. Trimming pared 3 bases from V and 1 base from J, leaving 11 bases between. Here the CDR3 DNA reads TGTGCCACCAGTGATGGCACAGGGTGGAACACTGAAGCTTTCTTT. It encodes CATSDGTGWNTEAFF.

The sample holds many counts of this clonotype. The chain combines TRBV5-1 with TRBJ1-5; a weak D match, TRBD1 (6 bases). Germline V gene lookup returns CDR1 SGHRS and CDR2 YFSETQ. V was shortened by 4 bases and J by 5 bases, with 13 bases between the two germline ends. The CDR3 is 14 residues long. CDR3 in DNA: TGCGCCAGCAGCCCAGGCCAGGGGCATCAGCCCCAGCATTTT. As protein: CASSPGQGHQPQHF.

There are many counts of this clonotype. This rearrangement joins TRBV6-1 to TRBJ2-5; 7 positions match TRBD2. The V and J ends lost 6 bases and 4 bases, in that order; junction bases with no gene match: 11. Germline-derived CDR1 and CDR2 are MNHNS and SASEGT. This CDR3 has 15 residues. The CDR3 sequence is CASSRGLVTLETQYF. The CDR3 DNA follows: TGTGCCAGCAGCCGCGGACTAGTAACCTTAGAGACCCAGTACTTC.

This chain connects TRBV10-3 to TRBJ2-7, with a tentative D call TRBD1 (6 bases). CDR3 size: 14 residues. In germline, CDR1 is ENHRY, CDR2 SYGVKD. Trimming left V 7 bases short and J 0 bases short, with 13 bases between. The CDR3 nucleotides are TGTGCCATCACTAAAACAGGGAGCTCCTACGAGCAGTACTTC. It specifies CAITKTGSSYEQYF.

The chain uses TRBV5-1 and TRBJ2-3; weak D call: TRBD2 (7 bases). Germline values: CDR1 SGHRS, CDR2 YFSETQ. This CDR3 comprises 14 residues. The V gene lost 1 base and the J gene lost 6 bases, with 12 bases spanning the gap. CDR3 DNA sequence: TGCGCCAGCAGCTTGCCTGGGAGGGGGGATACGCAGTATTTT. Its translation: CASSLPGRGDTQYF.

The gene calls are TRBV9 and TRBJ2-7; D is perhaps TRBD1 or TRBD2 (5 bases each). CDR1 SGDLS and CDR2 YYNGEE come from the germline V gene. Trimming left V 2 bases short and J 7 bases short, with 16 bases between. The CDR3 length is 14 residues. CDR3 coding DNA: TGTGCCAGCAGCGTGGGACCGAGTCAAGAGGAGCAGTACTTC. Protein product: CASSVGPSQEEQYF.

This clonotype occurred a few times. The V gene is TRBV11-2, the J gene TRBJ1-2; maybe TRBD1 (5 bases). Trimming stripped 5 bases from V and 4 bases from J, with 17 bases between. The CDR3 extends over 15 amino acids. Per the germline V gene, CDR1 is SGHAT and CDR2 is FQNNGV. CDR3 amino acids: CASSPQGSASYGYTF. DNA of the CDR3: TGTGCCAGCAGCCCGCAGGGCTCAGCTTCCTATGGCTACACCTTC.

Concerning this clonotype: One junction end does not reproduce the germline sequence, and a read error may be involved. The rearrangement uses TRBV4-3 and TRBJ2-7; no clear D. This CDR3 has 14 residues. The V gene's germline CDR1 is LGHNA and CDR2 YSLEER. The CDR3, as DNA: TGCGCCAGCAGCCAAGATGGACGGTCCTACGGGCAGTACTTC. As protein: CASSQDGRSYGQYF.

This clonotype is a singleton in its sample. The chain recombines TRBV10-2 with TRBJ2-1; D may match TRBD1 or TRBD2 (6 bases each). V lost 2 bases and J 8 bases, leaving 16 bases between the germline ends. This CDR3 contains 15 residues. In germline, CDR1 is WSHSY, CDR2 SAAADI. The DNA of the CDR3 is TGCGCCAGCAGTGAGGTATCGGGGGCCGGTCATGAGCAGTTCTTC. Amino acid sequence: CASSEVSGAGHEQFF.

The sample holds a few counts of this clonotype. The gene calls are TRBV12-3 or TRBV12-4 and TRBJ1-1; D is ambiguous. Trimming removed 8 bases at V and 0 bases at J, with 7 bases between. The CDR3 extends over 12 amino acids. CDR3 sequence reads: CASRLMNTEAFF. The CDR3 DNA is TGTGCCAGCCGACTCATGAACACTGAAGCTTTCTTT.

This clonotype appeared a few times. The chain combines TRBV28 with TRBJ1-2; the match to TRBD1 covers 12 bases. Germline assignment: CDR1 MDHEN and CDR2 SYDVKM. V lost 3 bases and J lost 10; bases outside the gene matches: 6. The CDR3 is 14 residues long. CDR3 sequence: CASSLSGTGGVYTF. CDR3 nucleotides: TGTGCCAGCAGTTTGTCCGGGACAGGGGGCGTCTACACCTTC.

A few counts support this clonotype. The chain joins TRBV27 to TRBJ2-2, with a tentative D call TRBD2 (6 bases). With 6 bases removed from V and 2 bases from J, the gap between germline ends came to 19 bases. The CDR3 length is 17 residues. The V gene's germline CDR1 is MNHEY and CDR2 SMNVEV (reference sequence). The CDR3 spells CASSRRGTGVNTGELFF. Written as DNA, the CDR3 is TGTGCCAGCAGCCGACGTGGGACTGGAGTAAACACCGGGGAGCTGTTTTTT.

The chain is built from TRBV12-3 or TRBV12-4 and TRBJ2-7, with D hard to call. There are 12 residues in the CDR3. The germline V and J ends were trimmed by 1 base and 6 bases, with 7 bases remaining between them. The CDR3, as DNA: TGTGCCAGCAGTTTAGAAGCCGCCGAGCAGTACTTC. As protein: CASSLEAAEQYF.

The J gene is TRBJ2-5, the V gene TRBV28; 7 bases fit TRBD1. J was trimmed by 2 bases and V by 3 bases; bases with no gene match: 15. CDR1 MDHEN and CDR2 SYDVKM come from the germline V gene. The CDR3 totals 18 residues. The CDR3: CASSFLLIIKDRQETQYF. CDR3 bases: TGTGCCAGCAGTTTTCTACTGATTATAAAGGACAGGCAAGAGACCCAGTACTTC.

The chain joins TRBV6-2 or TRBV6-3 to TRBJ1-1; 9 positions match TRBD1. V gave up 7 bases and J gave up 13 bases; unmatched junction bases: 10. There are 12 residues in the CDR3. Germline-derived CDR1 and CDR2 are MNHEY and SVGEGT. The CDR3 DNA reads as TGTGCCAGCAACCGGACAGGGGTGTACGATTTCTTT. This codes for CASNRTGVYDFF.

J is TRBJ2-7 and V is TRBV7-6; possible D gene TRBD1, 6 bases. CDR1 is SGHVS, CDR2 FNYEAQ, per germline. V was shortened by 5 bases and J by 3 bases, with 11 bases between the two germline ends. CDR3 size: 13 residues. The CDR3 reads CASSKEQGYEQYF. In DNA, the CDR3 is TGTGCCAGCAGCAAAGAACAGGGCTACGAGCAGTACTTC. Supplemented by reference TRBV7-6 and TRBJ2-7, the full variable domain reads GAGVSQSPRYKVTKRGQDVALRCDPISGHVSLYWYRQALGQGPEFLTYFNYEAQQDKSGLPNDRFSAERPEGSISTLTIQRTEQRDSAMYRCASSKEQGYEQYFGPGTRLTVT.

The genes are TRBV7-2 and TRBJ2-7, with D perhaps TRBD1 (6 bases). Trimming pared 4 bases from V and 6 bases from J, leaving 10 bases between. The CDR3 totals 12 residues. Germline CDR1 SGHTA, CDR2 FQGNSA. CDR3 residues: CASSSQGIEQYF. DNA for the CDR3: TGTGCCAGCAGCTCACAGGGAATCGAGCAGTACTTC.

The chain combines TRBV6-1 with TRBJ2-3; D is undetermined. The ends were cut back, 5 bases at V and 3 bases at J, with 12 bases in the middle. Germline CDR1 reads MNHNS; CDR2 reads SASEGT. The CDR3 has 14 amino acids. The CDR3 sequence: CASSPRIRTDTQYF. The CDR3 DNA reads TGTGCCAGCAGTCCGAGAATACGAACAGATACGCAGTATTTT.

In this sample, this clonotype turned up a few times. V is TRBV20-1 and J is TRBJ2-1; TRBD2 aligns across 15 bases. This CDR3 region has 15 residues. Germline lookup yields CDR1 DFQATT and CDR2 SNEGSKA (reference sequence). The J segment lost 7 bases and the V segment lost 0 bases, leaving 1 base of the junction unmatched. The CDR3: CSAREGTSGRNEQFF. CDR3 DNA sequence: TGCAGTGCTAGAGAAGGGACTAGCGGGAGGAATGAGCAGTTCTTC.

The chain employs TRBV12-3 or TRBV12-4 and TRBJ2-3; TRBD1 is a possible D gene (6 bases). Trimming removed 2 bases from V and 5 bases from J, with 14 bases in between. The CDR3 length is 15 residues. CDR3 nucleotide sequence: TGTGCCAGCAGTTTACGGCACAGGGATGGAGATACGCAGTATTTT. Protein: CASSLRHRDGDTQYF.

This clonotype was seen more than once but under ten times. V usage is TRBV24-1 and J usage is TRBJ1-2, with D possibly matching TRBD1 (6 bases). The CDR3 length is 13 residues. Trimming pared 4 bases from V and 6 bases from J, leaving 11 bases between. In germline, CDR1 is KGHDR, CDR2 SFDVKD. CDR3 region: CATSERDTDGYTF. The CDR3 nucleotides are TGTGCCACCAGTGAAAGGGACACTGATGGCTACACCTTC.

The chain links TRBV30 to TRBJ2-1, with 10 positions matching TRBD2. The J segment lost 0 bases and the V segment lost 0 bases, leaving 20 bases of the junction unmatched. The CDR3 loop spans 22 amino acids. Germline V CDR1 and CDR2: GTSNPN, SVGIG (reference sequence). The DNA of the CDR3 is TGTGCCTGGAGTGTAGGCTTCGGAATGGAGACTAGCGGGCATAGCTCCTACAATGAGCAGTTCTTC. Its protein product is CAWSVGFGMETSGHSSYNEQFF. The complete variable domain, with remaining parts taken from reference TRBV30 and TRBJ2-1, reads SQTIHQWPATLVQPVGSPLSLECTVEGTSNPNLYWYRQAAGRGLQLLFYSVGIGQISSEVPQNLSASRPQDRQFILSSKKLLLSDSGFYLCAWSVGFGMETSGHSSYNEQFFGPGTRLTVL.

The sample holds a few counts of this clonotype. CDR3 bases: TGCGCCAGCAGCTTCCAACCGAACACCGGGGAGCTGTTTTTT. Encoded protein: CASSFQPNTGELFF. The chain is built from TRBV5-1 and TRBJ2-2; D gene uncertain. V was shortened by 2 bases and J by 0 bases, with 5 bases between the two germline ends. This CDR3 region has 14 residues. Looked up from germline, CDR1 is SGHRS and CDR2 is YFSETQ.

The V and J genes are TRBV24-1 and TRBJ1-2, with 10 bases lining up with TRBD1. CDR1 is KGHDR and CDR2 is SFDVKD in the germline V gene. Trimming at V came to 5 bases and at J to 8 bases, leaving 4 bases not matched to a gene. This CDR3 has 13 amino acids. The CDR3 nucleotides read TGTGCCACCAGTGGGTGGGACAGGGGCGGCTACACCTTC. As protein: CATSGWDRGGYTF.

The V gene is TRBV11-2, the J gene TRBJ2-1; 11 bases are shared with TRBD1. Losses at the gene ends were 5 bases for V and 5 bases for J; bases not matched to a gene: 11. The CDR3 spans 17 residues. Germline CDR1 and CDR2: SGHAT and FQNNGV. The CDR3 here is CASSPRRGDRGNNEQFF. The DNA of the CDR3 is TGTGCCAGCAGCCCCCGACGTGGGGACAGGGGGAACAATGAGCAGTTCTTC.

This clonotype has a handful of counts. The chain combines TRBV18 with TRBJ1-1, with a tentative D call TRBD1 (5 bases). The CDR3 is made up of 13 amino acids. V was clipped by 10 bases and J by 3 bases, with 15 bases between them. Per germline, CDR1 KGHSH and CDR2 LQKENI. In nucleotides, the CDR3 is TGTGCCACGGGGCAGGGCGTGGACACTGAAGCTTTCTTT. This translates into CATGQGVDTEAFF.

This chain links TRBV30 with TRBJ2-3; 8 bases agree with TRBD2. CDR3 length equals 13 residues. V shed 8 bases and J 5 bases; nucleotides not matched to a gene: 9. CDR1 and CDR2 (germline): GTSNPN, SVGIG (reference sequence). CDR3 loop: CAGTGGGIDTQYF. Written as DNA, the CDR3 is TGTGCCGGGACCGGGGGGGGCATAGATACGCAGTATTTT.

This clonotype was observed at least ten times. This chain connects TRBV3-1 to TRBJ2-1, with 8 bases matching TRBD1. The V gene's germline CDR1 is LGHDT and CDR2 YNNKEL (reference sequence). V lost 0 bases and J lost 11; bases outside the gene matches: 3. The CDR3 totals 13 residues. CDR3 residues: CASSQDRGLQQFF. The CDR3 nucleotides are TGTGCCAGCAGCCAAGACAGGGGGCTCCAGCAGTTCTTC.